These 4 T cell receptor beta chains originate from one sample sequenced in a study of T-cell reconstitution after alpha-beta-depleted transplantation in children (dated by TCRdb to 2016 to 2018). The treatment or condition label here, explained by the study, means: allogeneic hematopoietic cell transplantation with graft depleted of TCRalphabeta T cells and CD19 B cells. Library preparation was by PCR. TCRdb records Illumina HiSeq 2500 as the sequencer. Molecular barcoding was employed in the preparation of TCR libraries, with unique molecular identifiers being used to normalize TCRbeta repertoire quantification. TCRdb reprocessed the public reads (quality trimming at Q25 with fastp, clone calling with MiXCR) and kept in-frame beta chains. All rows with the same CDR3 protein become a single entry with the most common DNA and genes. The sample data list 490,000 or so distinct CDR3 sequences, and about 11% of these were observed just once. The ten largest clones represent roughly 2.1% of the sample.

The specimen was PBMCs, collected before TCRalphabeta/CD19-depleted stem cell transplant. These receptor sequences come from a child younger than 10 with inherited bone marrow failure, due to receive a stem cell transplant.

This clonotype was counted many times. The V gene is TRBV6-1, the J gene TRBJ2-3, with 9 positions matching TRBD2. CDR3 length equals 14 residues. CDR1 and CDR2 from the germline V gene are MNHNS and SASEGT. Unmatched junction bases numbered 5, after V lost 8 bases and J lost 2 bases. CDR3 DNA: TGTGCCAGCCGCGTAGCGGGAGACACAGATACGCAGTATTTT. As protein: CASRVAGDTDTQYF.

This clonotype appeared many times. This chain uses TRBV12-3 or TRBV12-4 with TRBJ2-7; D gene unclear. The CDR3 is made up of 13 amino acids. Trimming stripped 3 bases from V and 3 bases from J, with 9 bases between. Here the CDR3 reads CASSFGSHYEQYF. The CDR3 DNA is TGTGCCAGCAGTTTCGGCAGCCACTACGAGCAGTACTTC.

This clonotype has more than one count but fewer than ten. The CDR3 DNA sequence: TGTGCCAGCAGCCCAAGCCTGGGGAGCTCCTACGAGCAGTACTTC. It yields the protein CASSPSLGSSYEQYF. The rearrangement uses TRBV27 and TRBJ2-7; TRBD2 is a possible D gene (5 bases). This CDR3 is 15 amino acids long. V shed 6 bases and J shed 0 bases, with 15 bases lying between them. Germline-derived CDR1 and CDR2 are MNHEY and SMNVEV (reference sequence).

The rearrangement links TRBV19 to TRBJ1-5; D perhaps matches TRBD1 (6 bases). The CDR3 length is 17 residues. CDR1 is LNHDA, CDR2 SQIVND, per germline (reference sequence). The V end lost 6 bases, the J end lost 5 bases, and 23 bases lay between the germline ends. CDR3 sequence (DNA): TGTGCCAGTAGCCTTTTACTTCAGGGGAAGATGGATCAGCCCCAGCATTTT. This translates into CASSLLLQGKMDQPQHF.